The 17 T cell receptor beta chains in this list originate from one sample, sequenced in a study of blood T cell repertoires in COVID-19. Method: immunoSEQ multiplex PCR; TCRdb's copy keeps in-frame clones and lacks some. The sample records roughly 150,000 clones, less than 80% being singletons. Specimen: PBMCs or T cells enriched from blood (not recorded which). These receptors originate from a woman aged 70 to 79 in a cohort exposed to, infected with or recovered from COVID-19 (not recorded which).

The chain couples TRBV12-3 or TRBV12-4 to TRBJ1-5; D is unresolved. Trimming left V 7 bases short and J 6 bases short, with 10 bases between. This CDR3 is built from 12 residues. The CDR3 DNA follows: TGTGCCAGCACAACCAGGTCTCAGCCCCAGCATTTT. Its translation: CASTTRSQPQHF.

The chain uses TRBV20-1 and TRBJ1-2, with 8 positions matching TRBD1. Looked up from germline, CDR1 is DFQATT and CDR2 is SNEGSKA (reference sequence). This CDR3 has 13 residues. Germline trimming cut 3 bases from V and 4 bases from J; bases unmatched to any gene: 4. The CDR3 DNA reads as TGCAGTGCTAGTGGGACAGGATTCTATGGCTACACCTTC. Protein product: CSASGTGFYGYTF.

The chain joins TRBV2 to TRBJ1-6; unclear D gene. With 6 bases removed from V and 0 bases from J, the gap between germline ends came to 9 bases. There are 15 residues in the CDR3. Germline-derived CDR1 and CDR2 are SNHLY and FYNNEI. CDR3 bases: TGTGCCAGCAGGATACAAAGCTCCTATAATTCACCCCTCCACTTT. It encodes CASRIQSSYNSPLHF.

The chain is built from TRBV5-1 and TRBJ2-4, with 7 bases lining up with TRBD1. CDR1 and CDR2 from the germline V gene are SGHRS and YFSETQ. The CDR3 is made up of 14 amino acids. Unmatched junction bases numbered 11, after V lost 5 bases and J lost 9 bases. This chain's CDR3 is CASRPRGSVGIQYF. The CDR3 bases are TGCGCCAGCAGACCCAGGGGGTCCGTCGGCATTCAGTACTTC.

This chain links TRBV2 with TRBJ2-5, with 7 bases aligning to TRBD2. Germline V gene sequence: CDR1 SNHLY, CDR2 FYNNEI. This CDR3 is 13 amino acids long. The junction had 9 bases not matched to a gene; V was cut back by 1 base and J by 13 bases. The CDR3 loop reads CASSEELSGLGYF. The CDR3 DNA sequence: TGTGCCAGCAGTGAAGAGTTAAGTGGACTAGGGTACTTC.

The J gene is TRBJ1-4, the V gene TRBV5-1; D call uncertain. This CDR3 has 13 residues. The V end was cut by 4 bases, the J end by 8 bases, with 12 bases between. Per germline, CDR1 SGHRS and CDR2 YFSETQ. The CDR3 region is CASSPFPGEKLFF. As DNA, the CDR3 is TGCGCCAGCAGCCCCTTCCCGGGAGAAAAACTGTTTTTT.

This chain joins TRBV15 and TRBJ2-1; D gene ambiguous. Trimming cost V 5 bases and J 10 bases, with 9 bases left between them. This CDR3 comprises 11 residues. The germline V gene has CDR1 LNHNV and CDR2 YYDKDF (reference sequence). The CDR3: CATSEQREQFF. The CDR3 DNA follows: TGTGCCACCAGCGAGCAGAGGGAGCAGTTCTTC. Combining the CDR3 with reference TRBV15 and TRBJ2-1 gives the whole variable domain DAMVIQNPRYQVTQFGKPVTLSCSQTLNHNVMYWYQQKSSQAPKLLFHYYDKDFNNEADTPDNFQSRRPNTSFCFLDIRSPGLGDTAMYLCATSEQREQFFGPGTRLTVL.

The rearrangement uses TRBV5-1 and TRBJ2-3, with TRBD2 identical over 7 bases. The CDR3 has 15 residues. Germline V CDR1 and CDR2: SGHRS, YFSETQ. V shed 4 bases and J 6 bases; nucleotides not matched to a gene: 11. Written as DNA, the CDR3 is TGCGCCAGCAGCGGCGGACTAGGACTTTTTGATACGCAGTATTTT. Residues: CASSGGLGLFDTQYF.

The genes are TRBV5-1 and TRBJ1-1; TRBD1 aligns across 8 bases. V trimming: 4 bases; J trimming: 3 bases; junction bases outside the gene matches: 5. CDR1 SGHRS and CDR2 YFSETQ come from the germline V gene. This CDR3 spans 14 amino acids. The CDR3 loop reads CASSDGQGYTEAFF. CDR3 in DNA: TGCGCCAGCAGCGACGGACAGGGATACACTGAAGCTTTCTTT.

In its sample, this clone was seen once. V gene TRBV6-5 combines with J gene TRBJ1-1; TRBD1 aligns across 7 bases. The CDR3 is 15 residues long. With 6 bases clipped from V and 0 bases from J, the junction kept 7 bases outside the gene matches. CDR1 and CDR2 from the germline V gene are MNHEY and SVGAGI. The CDR3 is CASRDARGMNTEAFF. CDR3 bases: TGTGCCAGCAGAGATGCCAGGGGGATGAACACTGAAGCTTTCTTT.

The chain carries TRBV2 and TRBJ2-5; a possible D gene is TRBD1 (6 bases). Per the germline V gene, CDR1 is SNHLY and CDR2 is FYNNEI. The CDR3 totals 13 residues. The V end lost 3 bases, the J end lost 5 bases, and 10 bases lay between the germline ends. The CDR3 sequence is CASSETGWETQYF. The DNA of the CDR3 is TGTGCCAGCAGTGAGACAGGTTGGGAGACCCAGTACTTC.

This clone was observed a few times. This chain links TRBV29-1 with TRBJ1-2, with a possible D match to TRBD1 (5 bases). CDR1 and CDR2 (germline): SQVTM, ANQGSEA. The CDR3 runs to 14 residues. V lost 4 bases and J lost 3, with 15 bases in between. CDR3 DNA sequence: TGCAGCGTTGGCGGGACTCTCGGCGACTATGGCTACACCTTC. It specifies CSVGGTLGDYGYTF.

The rearrangement links TRBV3-1 (or the pseudogene TRBV3-2) to TRBJ1-2; 7 positions agree with TRBD1. The CDR3 length is 16 residues. Germline-derived CDR1 and CDR2 are LGHDT and YNNKEL (reference sequence). Trimming cost V 0 bases and J 8 bases; bases outside gene matches: 12. Here the CDR3 reads CASSQEVGRGTGGYTF. For the CDR3, the DNA is TGTGCCAGCAGCCAAGAGGTGGGCAGGGGGACTGGGGGCTACACCTTC.

The chain links TRBV18 to TRBJ2-7, with D possibly being TRBD1 (6 bases). V lost 2 bases to trimming and J lost 5 bases, with 10 bases between them. This CDR3 region has 13 residues. Germline V gene lookup returns CDR1 KGHSH and CDR2 LQKENI. Here the CDR3 DNA reads TGTGCCAGCTCACCATCATCAGGGGACGAGCAGTACTTC. It specifies CASSPSSGDEQYF.

This sequence joins TRBV11-3 and TRBJ2-5; D uncertain. This CDR3 region has 14 residues. With 0 bases removed from V and 5 bases from J, the gap between germline ends came to 10 bases. Germline assignment: CDR1 SGHNT and CDR2 YENEEA. The CDR3 nucleotides are TGTGCCAGCAGCTTAGACGCGGAGAGGGAGACCCAGTACTTC. Translated, it gives CASSLDAERETQYF.

The chain uses TRBV11-3 and TRBJ2-1; D gene uncertain. The V gene lost 4 bases and the J gene lost 7 bases, with 14 bases spanning the gap. The CDR3 contains 14 residues. Germline values: CDR1 SGHNT, CDR2 YENEEA. This chain's CDR3 is CASSSHSSGNEQFF. The CDR3 nucleotides read TGTGCCAGCAGCTCCCATAGCTCTGGGAATGAGCAGTTCTTC.

The V gene is TRBV6-5, the J gene TRBJ1-2; D is possibly TRBD1 (5 bases). The germline V and J ends were trimmed by 0 bases and 7 bases, with 9 bases remaining between them. The CDR3 length is 13 residues. Per the germline V gene, CDR1 is MNHEY and CDR2 is SVGAGI. CDR3 residues: CASSYSRQGGYTF. The CDR3 nucleotides are TGTGCCAGCAGTTACTCGAGGCAGGGTGGCTACACCTTC.